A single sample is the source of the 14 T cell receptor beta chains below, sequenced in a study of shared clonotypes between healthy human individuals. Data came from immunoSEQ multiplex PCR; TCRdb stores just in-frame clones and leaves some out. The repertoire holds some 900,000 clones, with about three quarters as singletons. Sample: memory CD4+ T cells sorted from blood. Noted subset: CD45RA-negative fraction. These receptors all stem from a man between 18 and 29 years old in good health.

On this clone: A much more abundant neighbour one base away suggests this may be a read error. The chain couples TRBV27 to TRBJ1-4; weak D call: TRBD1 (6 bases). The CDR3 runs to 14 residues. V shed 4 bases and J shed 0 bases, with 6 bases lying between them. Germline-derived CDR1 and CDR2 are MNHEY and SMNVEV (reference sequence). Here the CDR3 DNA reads TGTGCCAGCAGTTGGACAGCAACTAATGAAAAACTGTTTTTT. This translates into CASSWTATNEKLFF.

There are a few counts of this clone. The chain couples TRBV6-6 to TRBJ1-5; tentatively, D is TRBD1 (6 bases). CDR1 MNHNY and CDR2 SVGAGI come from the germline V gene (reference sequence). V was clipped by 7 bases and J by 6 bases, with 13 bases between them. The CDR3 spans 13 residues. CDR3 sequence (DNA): TGTGCCAGCACCAAGGGGGGTAGTCAGCCCCAGCATTTT. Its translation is CASTKGGSQPQHF.

The CDR3: CAWSERQAYYGYTF. The CDR3 DNA reads TGTGCCTGGAGTGAACGACAAGCCTACTATGGCTACACCTTC. The chain uses TRBV30 and TRBJ1-2; D is unclear. The CDR3 is 14 amino acids. Germline CDR1 is GTSNPN and CDR2 is SVGIG (reference sequence). With 1 base removed from V and 3 bases from J, the gap between germline ends came to 12 bases.

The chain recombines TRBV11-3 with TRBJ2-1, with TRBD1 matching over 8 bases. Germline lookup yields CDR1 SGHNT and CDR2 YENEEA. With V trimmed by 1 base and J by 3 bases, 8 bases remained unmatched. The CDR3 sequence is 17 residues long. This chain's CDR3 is CASSLGSGQGSYNEQFF. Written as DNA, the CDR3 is TGTGCCAGCAGCTTAGGGAGTGGACAGGGCAGCTACAATGAGCAGTTCTTC. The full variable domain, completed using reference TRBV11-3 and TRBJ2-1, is EAGVVQSPRYKIIEKKQPVAFWCNPISGHNTLYWYLQNLGQGPELLIRYENEEAVDDSQLPKDRFSAERLKGVDSTLKIQPAELGDSAVYLCASSLGSGQGSYNEQFFGPGTRLTVL.

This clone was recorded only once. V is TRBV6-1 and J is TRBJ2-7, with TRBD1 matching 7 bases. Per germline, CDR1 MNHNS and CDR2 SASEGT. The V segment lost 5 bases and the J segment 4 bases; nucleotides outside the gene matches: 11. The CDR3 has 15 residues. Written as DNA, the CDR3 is TGTGCCAGCAGTCCCCGACCGGACAGGCGGTACGAGCAGTACTTC. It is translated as CASSPRPDRRYEQYF.

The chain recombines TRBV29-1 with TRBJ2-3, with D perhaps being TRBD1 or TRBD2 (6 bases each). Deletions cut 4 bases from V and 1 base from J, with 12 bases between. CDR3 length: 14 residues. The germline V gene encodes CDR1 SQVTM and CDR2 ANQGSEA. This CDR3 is CSVVYGGRTDTQYF. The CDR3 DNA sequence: TGCAGCGTTGTATATGGGGGGCGCACAGATACGCAGTATTTT.

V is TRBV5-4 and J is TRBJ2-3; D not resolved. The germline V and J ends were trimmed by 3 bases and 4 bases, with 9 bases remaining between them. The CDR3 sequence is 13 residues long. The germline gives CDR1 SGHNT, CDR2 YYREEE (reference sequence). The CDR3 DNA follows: TGTGCCAGCAGCTCTCCAGTTTCAGATACGCAGTATTTT. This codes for CASSSPVSDTQYF. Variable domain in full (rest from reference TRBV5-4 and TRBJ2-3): ETGVTQSPTHLIKTRGQQVTLRCSSQSGHNTVSWYQQALGQGPQFIFQYYREEENGRGNFPPRFSGLQFPNYSSELNVNALELDDSALYLCASSSPVSDTQYFGPGTRLTVL.

CDR3 bases: TGTGCCAGCAGAAGTTCGGCTAACTATGGCTACACCTTC. Its translation is CASRSSANYGYTF. This rearrangement joins TRBV28 to TRBJ1-2; D not resolved. The CDR3 runs to 13 residues. Trimming left V 6 bases short and J 0 bases short, with 8 bases between. Germline CDR1 and CDR2: MDHEN and SYDVKM.

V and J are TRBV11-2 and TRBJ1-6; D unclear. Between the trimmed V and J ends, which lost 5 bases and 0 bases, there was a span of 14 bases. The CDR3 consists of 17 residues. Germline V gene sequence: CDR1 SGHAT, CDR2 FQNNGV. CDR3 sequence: CASSISRQYSYNSPLHF. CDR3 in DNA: TGTGCCAGCAGCATTTCTCGACAATACTCCTATAATTCACCCCTCCACTTT. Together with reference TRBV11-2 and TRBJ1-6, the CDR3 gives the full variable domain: EAGVAQSPRYKIIEKRQSVAFWCNPISGHATLYWYQQILGQGPKLLIQFQNNGVVDDSQLPKDRFSAERLKGVDSTLKIQPAKLEDSAVYLCASSISRQYSYNSPLHFGNGTRLTVT.

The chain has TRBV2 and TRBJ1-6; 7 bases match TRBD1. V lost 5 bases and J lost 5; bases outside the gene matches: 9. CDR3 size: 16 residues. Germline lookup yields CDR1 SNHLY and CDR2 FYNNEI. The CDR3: CASSTYGQANNSPLHF. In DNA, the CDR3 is TGTGCCAGCAGTACATATGGACAGGCAAATAATTCACCCCTCCACTTT. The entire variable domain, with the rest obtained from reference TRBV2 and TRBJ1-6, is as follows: EPEVTQTPSHQVTQMGQEVILRCVPISNHLYFYWYRQILGQKVEFLVSFYNNEISEKSEIFDDQFSVERPDGSNFTLKIRSTKLEDSAMYFCASSTYGQANNSPLHFGNGTRLTVT.

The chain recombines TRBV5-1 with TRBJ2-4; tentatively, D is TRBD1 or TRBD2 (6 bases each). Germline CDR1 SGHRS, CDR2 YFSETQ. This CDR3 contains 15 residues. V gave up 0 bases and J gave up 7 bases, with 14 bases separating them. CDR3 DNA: TGCGCCAGCAGCTTGGAAGGGGGAGGAGGTAACATTCAGTACTTC. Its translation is CASSLEGGGGNIQYF.

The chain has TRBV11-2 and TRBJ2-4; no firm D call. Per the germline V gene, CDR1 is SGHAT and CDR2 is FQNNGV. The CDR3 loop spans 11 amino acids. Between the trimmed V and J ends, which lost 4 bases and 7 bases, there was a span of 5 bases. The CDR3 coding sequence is TGTGCCAGCAGCTCGGAGAACATTCAGTACTTC. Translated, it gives CASSSENIQYF.

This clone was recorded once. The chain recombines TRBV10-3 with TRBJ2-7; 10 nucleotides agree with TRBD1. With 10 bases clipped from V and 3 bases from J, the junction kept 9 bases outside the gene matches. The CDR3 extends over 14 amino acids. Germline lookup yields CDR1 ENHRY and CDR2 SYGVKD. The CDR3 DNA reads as TGTGCCACCTATTCCGGGACAGGGGTCTACGAGCAGTACTTC. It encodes CATYSGTGVYEQYF.

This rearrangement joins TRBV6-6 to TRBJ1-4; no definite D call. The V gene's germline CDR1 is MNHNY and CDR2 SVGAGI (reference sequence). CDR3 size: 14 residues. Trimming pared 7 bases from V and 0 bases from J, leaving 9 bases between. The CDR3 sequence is CASTFSATNEKLFF. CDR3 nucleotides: TGTGCCAGCACCTTCAGTGCAACTAATGAAAAACTGTTTTTT.